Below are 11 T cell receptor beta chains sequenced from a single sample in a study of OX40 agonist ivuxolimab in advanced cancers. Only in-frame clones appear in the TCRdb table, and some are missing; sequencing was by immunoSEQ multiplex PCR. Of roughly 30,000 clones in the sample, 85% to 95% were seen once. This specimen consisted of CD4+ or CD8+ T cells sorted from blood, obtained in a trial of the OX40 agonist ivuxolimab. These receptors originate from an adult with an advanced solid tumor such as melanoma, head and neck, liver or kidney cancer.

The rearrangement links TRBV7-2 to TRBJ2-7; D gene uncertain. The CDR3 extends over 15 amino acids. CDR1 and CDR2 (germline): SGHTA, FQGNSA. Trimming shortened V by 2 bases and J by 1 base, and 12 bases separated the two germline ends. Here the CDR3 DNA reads TGTGCCAGCAGCTTAAGGACGGGTAGTTCCTACGAGCAGTACTTC. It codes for CASSLRTGSSYEQYF.

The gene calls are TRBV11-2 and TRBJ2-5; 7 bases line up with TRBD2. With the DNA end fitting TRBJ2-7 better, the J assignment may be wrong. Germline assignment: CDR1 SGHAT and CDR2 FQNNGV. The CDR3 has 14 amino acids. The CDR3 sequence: CASSWARGSYEQYF. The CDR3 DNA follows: TGTGCCAGCAGCTGGGCGCGGGGGTCCTACGAGCAGTACTTC.

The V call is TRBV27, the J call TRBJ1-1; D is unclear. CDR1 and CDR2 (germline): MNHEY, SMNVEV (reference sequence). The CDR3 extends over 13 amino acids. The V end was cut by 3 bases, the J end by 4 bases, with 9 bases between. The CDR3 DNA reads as TGTGCCAGCAGTTTTGGAACGGCCACTGAAGCTTTCTTT. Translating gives CASSFGTATEAFF.

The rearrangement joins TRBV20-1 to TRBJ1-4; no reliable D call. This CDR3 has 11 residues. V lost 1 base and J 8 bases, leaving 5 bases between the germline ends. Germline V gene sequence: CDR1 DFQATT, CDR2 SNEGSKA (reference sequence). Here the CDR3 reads CSARVGEKLFF. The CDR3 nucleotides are TGCAGTGCTAGAGTCGGCGAAAAACTGTTTTTT.

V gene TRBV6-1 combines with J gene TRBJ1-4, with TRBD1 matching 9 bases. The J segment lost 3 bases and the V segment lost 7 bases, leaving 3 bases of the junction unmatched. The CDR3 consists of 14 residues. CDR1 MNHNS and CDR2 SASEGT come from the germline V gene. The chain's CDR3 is CASTRTGANEKLFF. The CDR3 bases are TGTGCCAGCACTCGGACAGGGGCTAATGAAAAACTGTTTTTT.

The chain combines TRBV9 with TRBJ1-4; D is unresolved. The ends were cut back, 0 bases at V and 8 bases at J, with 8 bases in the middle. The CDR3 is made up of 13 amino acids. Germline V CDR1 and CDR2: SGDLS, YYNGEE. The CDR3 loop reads CASSVGGGEKLFF. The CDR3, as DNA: TGTGCCAGCAGCGTAGGGGGAGGAGAAAAACTGTTTTTT.

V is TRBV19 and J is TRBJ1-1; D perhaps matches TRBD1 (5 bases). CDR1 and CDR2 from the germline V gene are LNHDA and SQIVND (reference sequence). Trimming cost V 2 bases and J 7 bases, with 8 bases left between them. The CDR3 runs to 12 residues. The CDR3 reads CASSIPTGEAFF. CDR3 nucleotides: TGTGCCAGTAGTATACCTACAGGTGAAGCTTTCTTT.

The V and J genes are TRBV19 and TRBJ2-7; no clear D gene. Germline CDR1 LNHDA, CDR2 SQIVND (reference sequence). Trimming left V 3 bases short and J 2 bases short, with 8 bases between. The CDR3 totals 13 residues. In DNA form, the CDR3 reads TGTGCCAGTAGTATCGGCTACGCCTACGAGCAGTACTTC. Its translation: CASSIGYAYEQYF.

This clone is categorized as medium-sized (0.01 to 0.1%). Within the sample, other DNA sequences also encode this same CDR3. In DNA form, the CDR3 reads TGCACCAGCAGCCAAGATTTCGATGGCTGGGGGAGCTCCTACGAGCAGTACTTC. Amino acids: CTSSQDFDGWGSSYEQYF. The chain joins TRBV1 to TRBJ2-7. TRBV1 is described as a pseudogene. The CDR3 length is 18 residues.

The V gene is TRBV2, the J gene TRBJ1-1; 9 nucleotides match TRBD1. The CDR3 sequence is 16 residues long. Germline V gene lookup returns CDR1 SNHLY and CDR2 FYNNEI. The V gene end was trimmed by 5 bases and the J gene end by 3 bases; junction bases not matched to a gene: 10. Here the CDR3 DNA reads TGTGCCAGCAGTTCCTCCGGGACAGGGACGGACACTGAAGCTTTCTTT. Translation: CASSSSGTGTDTEAFF.

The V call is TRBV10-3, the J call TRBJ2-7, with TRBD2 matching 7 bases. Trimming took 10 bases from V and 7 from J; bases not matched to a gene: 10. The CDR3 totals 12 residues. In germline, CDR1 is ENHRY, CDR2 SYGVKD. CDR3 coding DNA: TGTGCCACCCTCGCGGGTAGCGGGGAGCAGTACTTC. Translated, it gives CATLAGSGEQYF.